The clone carrying this TCR beta chain was seen only once. This sample was taken from a study of CD8 T cells in Susac syndrome. The germline V gene encodes CDR1 KGHDR and CDR2 SFDVKD. The CDR3 consists of 19 residues. J was trimmed by 3 bases and V by 4 bases; bases with no gene match: 7. Reverse transcription of about 0.45 to 1 ug RNA was performed with random hexamers. TCRdb re-called the immunoSEQ multiplex PCR reads through MiXCR, storing one row per CDR3 protein. The data contain about 47,000 distinct CDR3 sequences, about 92% of them singletons. This TCR came from a human donor in good health. This chain uses TRBV24-1 with TRBJ2-2; the match to TRBD2 covers 16 bases. The sequenced sample consisted of CD8+ T cells from PBMCs. CDR3 sequence (DNA): TGTGCCACCAGTGACGGGACTAGCGGGAGGGCCCTCTACACCGGGGAGCTGTTTTTT. This gives the protein CATSDGTSGRALYTGELFF.